This T cell receptor (beta chain) was documented in a study of beta chain features in type 1 diabetes (dated by TCRdb to the late 2010s). Background for the entire study: Patients and healthy donors did not differ in mean age, gender distribution, total cell number or subset yield. A total of 100 million to 110 million sorted cells were examined across all samples, and a strong correlation was observed between cell number per subset and RNA yield. The study compared the TCRB repertoires of sorted circulating CD4+ T cell subsets in recently diagnosed type 1 diabetes patients with those in matched healthy donors. Naive and central memory subsets were obtained from all 30 or so donors, but regulatory and stem cell-like memory subsets were isolated from only 8 patients and roughly 8 healthy donors. Overall study outcomes, separate from this receptor: Shorter templates might have been favored by PCR, but patient and control samples were amplified and corrected together, so both groups would have been affected equally by any skew. Because cDNA was sequenced instead of genomic DNA, highly expressing activated cells could be over-represented, though the groups showed no difference in activation or CD3 levels. Naive, central memory and regulatory TCRB repertoires appeared to be more alike among patients than among healthy donors. HLA sub-analyses involved small numbers of individuals, so any influence of HLA type on TCRB rearrangement remained unresolved. Type 1 diabetes patients showed a moderate but significant shortening of TCRB CDR3 length in all four CD4+ subsets. Fewer insertions and more nucleotide deletions at VDJ recombination sites were observed in patients with type 1 diabetes, implying thymic rearrangement abnormalities.

According to the germline V gene (reference sequence), CDR1 reads GTSNPN and CDR2 reads SVGIG. The CDR3 covers 11 residues, taking in both the cysteine and the phenylalanine. Here the CDR3 DNA is all that survives: 33 bases in frame from base 1. V is shortened by 2 bases, J by 10 bases, and the region joining them spans 10 bases. From each donor, a single peripheral blood sample of around 120 mL on average was drawn into heparinised tubes. A BD FACSAria II was used to sort naive, central memory, regulatory and stem cell-like memory CD4+ T cells with a panel that included CD45RO, CCR7, CD25, CD127, CD95 and CD27. Every sorted population had a purity above 95%. PBMCs were isolated immediately by Lymphoprep density gradient centrifugation and stained directly without culture. So that batch effects would be minimized, each experiment stained and sorted samples in pairs, pairing one healthy donor with one patient.

On this clone: Its recognized antigen is unknown. Base qualities are not recorded, but no much larger clone differs from it by a single base.

The entire amount of isolated RNA was reverse transcribed using the High Capacity cDNA Reverse Transcription Kit, so the sequenced TCRB transcripts were expressed ones. Naive, central memory and regulatory T cell samples underwent deep immunoSEQ sequencing, averaging about 3.5 million total reads per sample. Sorted cells were lysed in RLT buffer and RNA was extracted with DNase-treated RNeasy Micro or Mini kits, depending on cell number. Each cell subset was processed on its own to prevent cross-contamination, while patient and healthy donor samples were processed together. Using the immunoSEQ multiplex PCR, TCRB sequences were amplified from cDNA into 87-bp fragments spanning the CDR3 region. Amplicons were sequenced on the Illumina HiSeq platform. Processing in the source paper ran as follows. PCR bias was corrected computationally using synthetic template baselines, and reads within Hamming distance 2 were collapsed, with unmergeable singletons discarded. Reads were aligned against IMGT so that V, D and J genes, CDR3 length and insertions or deletions at six rearrangement sites could be assigned. Within each subset, clonotype counts were normalized to the number of sorted cells before true diversity and Gini coefficients were calculated with the tcR R package. The overlap coefficient, calculated on TCRB nucleotide sequences, was used to measure repertoire sharing. Out-of-frame TCRB sequences from naive cells were analyzed as a proxy for the pre-selection repertoire. TCRdb holds this immuneACCESS table with in-frame rearrangements only. Some clones are missing; in checked studies, unresolved V genes explain under half, and the rest has no known cause. For V, J and clone size, that table is used; D and trimming come from the DNA. This sample gives fewer than 500,000 clones in total; around 14% of them show up just once. In total, the top ten clones hold under 0.04% of the sample.

The chain is made from TRBV30 and TRBJ2-3, with no D gene named confidently. The sequencing input was naive CD4+ T cells from blood. The cell subset or site label on this specimen signifies: true naive CD4+ T cells. This TCR came from a man aged 25-45 years in good health. Read as DNA, the sequence is TGTGCCTGGAGTTTGAGAAAGGCGCAGTATTTT. It translates to CAWSLRKAQYF.